This TCR beta chain was identified in a study of OX40 agonist ivuxolimab in advanced cancers. Overall study context: Patients undergoing dose escalation presented with hepatocellular carcinoma, melanoma, renal cell or head and neck cancer. Earlier anti-PD-1, anti-PD-L1 or anti-CTLA-4 therapy was permitted; under 50% had received some. The study, taken as a whole, reports: Within 6 weeks, CD4+ and CD8+ blood T cells expanded clonally at 0.1 to 3.0 mg/kg.

Using immunoSEQ multiplex PCR, the repertoire was profiled, and TCRdb retains in-frame clones only, with some absent. The table lists 60,000 or so clones, around 88% of them singletons, with around 2.5% in the top ten. This clone occurred once. Antigen unknown. At one of its ends the junction is not consistent with the germline gene, which may arise from a read error. The TCR comes from an adult with an advanced solid tumor such as melanoma, head and neck, liver or kidney cancer. This specimen was CD4+ or CD8+ T cells sorted from blood, taken in a trial of the OX40 agonist ivuxolimab.

Written as DNA, the CDR3 is TGTGCTAGCAGCTCGTTCGGGGCTAGCGGGGAGACCCAGTACTTC. The encoded protein is CASSSFGASGETQYF. V usage is TRBV7-7 and J usage is TRBJ2-5; 8 positions match TRBD2. Per germline, CDR1 SSHAT and CDR2 FNYEAQ (reference sequence). The CDR3 spans 15 residues.